These 24 T cell receptor beta chains share one sample of origin, sequenced in a study of blood T cells in healthy people across ages. Through a sample-barcoded 5' primer and a J-beta primer mix, a second PCR was run for roughly 6 to 11 cycles. MiXCR, applied by TCRdb to the 5' RACE reads, yields one record per CDR3 protein. The sample yields roughly 800,000 distinct CDR3 sequences, roughly 60% seen once. The sample consisted of blood. All receptors come from a young man in good health.

The DNA for the CDR3 is TGCAGCGTTGAAAAGGCTGGGACAGAGACCCAGTACTTC. Translated: CSVEKAGTETQYF. The chain uses TRBV29-1 and TRBJ2-5; D could derive from TRBD1 or TRBD2 (5 bases each). Trimming cost V 2 bases and J 4 bases, with 11 bases left between them. The CDR3 has 13 amino acids. Per germline, CDR1 SQVTM and CDR2 ANQGSEA.

The chain carries TRBV29-1 and TRBJ2-1; the match to TRBD2 covers 7 bases. With V trimmed by 3 bases and J by 1 base, 3 bases remained unmatched. Germline loops: CDR1 SQVTM, CDR2 ANQGSEA. There are 14 residues in the CDR3. CDR3 in amino acids: CSVEGGVSYNEQFF. CDR3 DNA: TGCAGCGTTGAGGGGGGGGTGTCCTACAATGAGCAGTTCTTC.

The J gene is TRBJ1-2, the V gene TRBV5-5, with D possibly TRBD1 on 5 matching bases. In germline, CDR1 is SGHKS, CDR2 YYEKEE (reference sequence). The CDR3 covers 15 residues. V lost 3 bases and J lost 3, with 15 bases in between. In DNA form, the CDR3 reads TGTGCCAGCAGCTATCCGGGTCGGGGGGACTATGGCTACACCTTC. Its translation is CASSYPGRGDYGYTF. The variable domain in full, completed from reference TRBV5-5 and TRBJ1-2, reads DAGVTQSPTHLIKTRGQQVTLRCSPISGHKSVSWYQQVLGQGPQFIFQYYEKEERGRGNFPDRFSARQFPNYSSELNVNALLLGDSALYLCASSYPGRGDYGYTFGSGTRLTVV.

This sequence joins TRBV9 and TRBJ2-1; TRBD1 matches 8 bases. Germline lookup yields CDR1 SGDLS and CDR2 YYNGEE. V dropped 3 bases and J dropped 4; count of bases not matched to a gene: 12. The CDR3 extends over 17 amino acids. The CDR3 bases are TGTGCCAGCAGCGGACCTCTGCAGGGGGCCGGGTACAATGAGCAGTTCTTC. Its protein is CASSGPLQGAGYNEQFF.

V is TRBV3-1 and J is TRBJ1-1; the D is unclear. The CDR3 length is 12 residues. V was pared by 5 bases and J by 5 bases, with 9 bases between. Germline CDR1 and CDR2: LGHDT and YNNKEL (reference sequence). CDR3 sequence (DNA): TGTGCCAGCAGCAGAAGCTTAACTGAAGCTTTCTTT. Its protein product is CASSRSLTEAFF.

The rearrangement joins TRBV25-1 to TRBJ1-1; TRBD1 matches 8 bases. The germline CDR1 and CDR2 sequences are MGHDK and SYGVNS. J lost 1 base, V lost 4 bases, and 2 bases had no gene match. The CDR3 loop spans 14 amino acids. The CDR3 DNA sequence: TGTGCCAGCAGTGTTGACAGGGGGAACACTGAAGCTTTCTTT. Protein sequence: CASSVDRGNTEAFF.

A few counts support this clonotype. The chain joins TRBV29-1 to TRBJ2-1, with 13 bases identical to TRBD2. Per the germline V gene, CDR1 is SQVTM and CDR2 is ANQGSEA. V was pared by 3 bases and J by 7 bases, with 15 bases of the junction left unmatched. This CDR3 is built from 18 residues. For the CDR3, the DNA is TGCAGCGTTGATCCTTGGACTAGCGGGAGAGTGGGTGGTAATGAGCAGTTCTTC. Its translation is CSVDPWTSGRVGGNEQFF.

The J gene is TRBJ2-7, the V gene TRBV7-2, with 7 bases identical to TRBD2. Trimming cost V 3 bases and J 0 bases; bases outside gene matches: 11. Germline CDR1 and CDR2: SGHTA and FQGNSA. The CDR3 is 17 residues long. CDR3 residues: CASSLKLGLAVSYEQYF. Here the CDR3 DNA reads TGTGCCAGCAGCTTGAAGTTGGGGCTAGCGGTCTCCTACGAGCAGTACTTC.

This clonotype has just one count. V and J are TRBV4-3 and TRBJ2-7, with D unclear. CDR1 and CDR2 from the germline V gene are LGHNA and YSLEER. V lost 0 bases to trimming and J lost 1 base, with 13 bases between them. The CDR3 runs 16 residues. The CDR3 DNA sequence: TGCGCCAGCAGCCAAGATAAATCATTCAGATCCTACGAGCAGTACTTC. Amino acid sequence: CASSQDKSFRSYEQYF.

There are a few counts of this clonotype. The V gene is TRBV15, the J gene TRBJ2-3; TRBD2 agrees at 8 bases. From germline, CDR1 is LNHNV and CDR2 YYDKDF (reference sequence). The V segment lost 1 base and the J segment 3 bases; nucleotides outside the gene matches: 3. CDR3 size: 15 residues. The CDR3 region has the DNA TGTGCCACCAGCAGAGGGACTAGCATAACAGATACGCAGTATTTT. Its translation: CATSRGTSITDTQYF.

V and J are TRBV3-1 and TRBJ2-5, with D unresolved. V lost 1 base, J lost 11 bases, and 23 bases lay in between. The CDR3 sequence is 16 residues long. Per the germline V gene, CDR1 is LGHDT and CDR2 is YNNKEL (reference sequence). CDR3 sequence: CASSQGNWVRVGEQYF. DNA of the CDR3: TGTGCCAGCAGCCAAGGGAACTGGGTTAGGGTTGGTGAGCAGTACTTC.

The gene calls are TRBV20-1 and TRBJ2-7, with a possible D match to TRBD1 (6 bases). The J call may be in error: the DNA end matches TRBJ2-5 better. In germline, CDR1 is DFQATT, CDR2 SNEGSKA (reference sequence). The CDR3 length is 14 residues. CDR3 coding DNA: TGCAGTGCGATCAGGGGAACTTTTACGGAGACCCAGTACTTC. This translates into CSAIRGTFTETQYF.

The rearrangement uses TRBV20-1 and TRBJ2-5, with D maybe TRBD1 (5 bases). Germline CDR1 and CDR2: DFQATT and SNEGSKA (reference sequence). This CDR3 contains 13 residues. V lost 2 bases, J lost 5 bases, and 12 bases lay in between. CDR3 bases: TGCAGTGCTAGAAACCCAGGGCCCGAGACCCAGTACTTC. This gives the protein CSARNPGPETQYF.

Many counts were recorded for this clonotype. The junction does not match germline at one end; this may be a read error. The J gene is TRBJ2-3, the V gene TRBV10-3; 8 bases align to TRBD2. The CDR3 has 14 amino acids. Germline CDR1 ENHRY, CDR2 SYGVKD. The CDR3 sequence: CAITETSGTDTQYF. The DNA for the CDR3 is TGTGCCATCACTGAGACTAGCGGCACAGATACGCAGTATTTT.

The CDR3 nucleotides read TGCAGTGCATCCCCGGGGGAAGGATCCTACAATGAGCAGTTCTTC. Its protein is CSASPGEGSYNEQFF. This sequence joins TRBV20-1 and TRBJ2-1, with a weak D call TRBD2 (6 bases). Trimming removed 6 bases from V and 1 base from J, with 16 bases in between. The CDR3 length is 15 residues. The V gene's germline CDR1 is DFQATT and CDR2 SNEGSKA (reference sequence).

V is TRBV20-1 and J is TRBJ2-7; D is possibly TRBD1 (6 bases). V was clipped by 2 bases and J by 3 bases, with 17 bases between them. CDR1 is DFQATT, CDR2 SNEGSKA, per germline (reference sequence). CDR3 length: 15 amino acids. The CDR3 loop is CSARSDSQNSYEQYF. The CDR3 DNA reads as TGCAGTGCTAGATCGGACAGCCAAAACAGCTACGAGCAGTACTTC.

V usage is TRBV20-1 and J usage is TRBJ1-2; 11 bases agree with TRBD1. V lost 4 bases, J lost 8 bases, and 9 bases stayed unmatched. Looked up from germline, CDR1 is DFQATT and CDR2 is SNEGSKA (reference sequence). The CDR3 spans 14 residues. CDR3 region: CSANWDRGYDGYTF. The CDR3 coding sequence is TGCAGTGCTAACTGGGACAGGGGGTATGACGGCTACACCTTC.

The chain recombines TRBV7-8 with TRBJ2-2, with a weak D call TRBD1 (5 bases). CDR1 and CDR2 (germline): SGHVS, FQNEAQ. V was cut by 8 bases and J by 7 bases, with 17 bases left in between. This CDR3 contains 14 residues. The CDR3 nucleotides are TGTGCCAGCGGGGTCCAACCAGGGCGCGGGGAGCTGTTTTTT. The encoded protein is CASGVQPGRGELFF.

This chain links TRBV27 with TRBJ2-1; TRBD1 or TRBD2 may be the D gene (5 bases each). The CDR3 sequence is 15 residues long. Trimming removed 4 bases at V and 8 bases at J, with 18 bases between. Germline V gene lookup returns CDR1 MNHEY and CDR2 SMNVEV (reference sequence). CDR3 sequence: CASSSPGQAVDEQFF. In nucleotides, the CDR3 is TGTGCCAGCAGTTCACCAGGGCAAGCGGTCGATGAGCAGTTCTTC.

This chain links TRBV5-1 with TRBJ2-3; D not certain. The V end lost 0 bases, the J end lost 4 bases, and 6 bases lay between the germline ends. The CDR3 runs to 13 residues. Germline loops: CDR1 SGHRS, CDR2 YFSETQ. Here the CDR3 DNA reads TGCGCCAGCAGCTTGGATAATTCAGATACGCAGTATTTT. Its translation: CASSLDNSDTQYF.

This chain links TRBV29-1 with TRBJ2-1; TRBD1 aligns across 11 bases. The germline gives CDR1 SQVTM, CDR2 ANQGSEA. The CDR3 length is 15 residues. V shed 2 bases, J shed 8 bases, and the junction held 8 bases outside the gene matches. For the CDR3, the DNA is TGCAGCGTTGAAACGGACAGGGGGCGCATCGATGAGCAGTTCTTC. As protein: CSVETDRGRIDEQFF.

This chain connects TRBV10-3 to TRBJ2-1, with D tentatively TRBD1 or TRBD2 (5 bases each). V was cut by 11 bases and J by 6 bases, with 14 bases left in between. Germline V gene sequence: CDR1 ENHRY, CDR2 SYGVKD. The CDR3 sequence is 12 residues long. This CDR3 reads CAQGPTANEQFF. The CDR3 nucleotides are TGTGCCCAGGGACCTACCGCCAATGAGCAGTTCTTC.

This CDR3 is CSARAGTGVETQYF. The CDR3 DNA reads TGCAGTGCTAGGGCCGGGACAGGGGTGGAGACCCAGTACTTC. The V gene is TRBV20-1, the J gene TRBJ2-7, with TRBD1 matching 10 bases. Near its end, the DNA agrees better with TRBJ2-5, so the J call may be wrong. There are 14 residues in the CDR3. Germline-derived CDR1 and CDR2 are DFQATT and SNEGSKA (reference sequence).

In its sample, this clonotype was seen a few times. The rearrangement uses TRBV3-1 and TRBJ2-5; D is perhaps TRBD2 (6 bases). Germline CDR1 and CDR2: LGHDT and YNNKEL (reference sequence). The CDR3 extends over 15 amino acids. V was shortened by 2 bases and J by 9 bases, with 19 bases between the two germline ends. This chain's CDR3 is CASSQTGTRTGAQYF. CDR3 DNA: TGTGCCAGCAGCCAAACCGGGACTCGCACGGGGGCCCAGTACTTC.